Below, 17 T cell receptor beta chains from the same sample are listed, as sequenced in a study of beta chain features in type 1 diabetes. The antigens these receptors bind are not known. Study-wide points: The study found moderately but significantly shorter TCRB CDR3s in all four CD4+ subsets of Type 1 diabetes patients.

The study reverse transcribed the entire isolated RNA, so it sequenced expressed TCRB transcripts. TCRdb keeps only in-frame clones here, not all; method: immunoSEQ multiplex PCR. The sample shows more than 550,000 clones, over 13% of them seen only once. Sequenced input: naive CD4+ T cells from blood. These receptors all come from a man younger than 30 with type 1 diabetes.

The chain recombines TRBV5-1 with TRBJ1-1, with D tentatively TRBD1 (5 bases). The CDR3 has 16 amino acids. The germline V and J ends were trimmed by 4 bases and 0 bases, with 16 bases remaining between them. Germline V gene lookup returns CDR1 SGHRS and CDR2 YFSETQ. CDR3 coding DNA: TGCGCCAGCAGCCCCACCGCGGTGGGGGTGAACACTGAAGCTTTCTTT. Protein: CASSPTAVGVNTEAFF.

Written as DNA, the CDR3 is TGTGCCAGCAGCTTAGAGCGGGAGAGCGAGCAGTACTTC. It codes for CASSLERESEQYF. V is TRBV7-2 and J is TRBJ2-7, with 8 positions matching TRBD2. The V segment lost 1 base and the J segment 6 bases; nucleotides outside the gene matches: 2. Germline CDR1 reads SGHTA; CDR2 reads FQGNSA. The CDR3 is 13 amino acids.

This clone came up a few times. Other DNA sequences of this sample code for an identical CDR3. The genes are TRBV9 and TRBJ1-1; D not resolved. The V end lost 0 bases, the J end lost 0 bases, and 3 bases lay between the germline ends. The CDR3 sequence is 13 residues long. CDR1 and CDR2 (germline): SGDLS, YYNGEE. CDR3 residues: CASSVALNTEAFF. The CDR3 DNA reads as TGTGCCAGCAGCGTAGCACTGAACACTGAAGCTTTCTTT. Full variable domain (rest looked up from reference TRBV9 and TRBJ1-1): DSGVTQTPKHLITATGQRVTLRCSPRSGDLSVYWYQQSLDQGLQFLIQYYNGEERAKGNILERFSAQQFPDLHSELNLSSLELGDSALYFCASSVALNTEAFFGQGTRLTVV.

The chain has TRBV29-1 and TRBJ1-5; D unclear. This CDR3 is built from 12 residues. The V and J ends lost 4 bases and 9 bases respectively, with 13 bases between them. Germline V gene sequence: CDR1 SQVTM, CDR2 ANQGSEA. CDR3 region: CSVGRFLRPQHF. In nucleotides, the CDR3 is TGCAGCGTTGGGAGATTCTTAAGGCCCCAGCATTTT.

The chain has TRBV6-1 and TRBJ2-1; 8 nucleotides align to TRBD1. There are 14 residues in the CDR3. V trimming: 4 bases; J trimming: 9 bases; junction bases outside the gene matches: 8. Germline lookup yields CDR1 MNHNS and CDR2 SASEGT. The CDR3 DNA sequence: TGTGCCAGCAGTGGGACAGGGATGTTATCTGAGCAGTTCTTC. Amino acids: CASSGTGMLSEQFF.

Points on this clone: The same CDR3 also results from other DNA sequences found in this sample. This chain links TRBV29-1 with TRBJ2-2, with 7 bases fitting TRBD1. Germline CDR1 SQVTM, CDR2 ANQGSEA. The V segment lost 5 bases and the J segment 2 bases; nucleotides outside the gene matches: 5. This CDR3 is 14 amino acids long. In DNA, the CDR3 is TGCAGCGTTCCGGGACAGACAAACACCGGGGAGCTGTTTTTT. Residues: CSVPGQTNTGELFF.

The rearrangement joins TRBV6-4 to TRBJ1-2, with TRBD1 identical over 7 bases. The J segment lost 1 base and the V segment lost 0 bases, leaving 2 bases of the junction unmatched. Germline lookup yields CDR1 MRHNA and CDR2 SNTAGT. The CDR3 spans 15 residues. CDR3 bases: TGTGCCAGCAGTGACTCAGGGACAGATAACTATGGCTACACCTTC. Residues: CASSDSGTDNYGYTF.

This clone was seen a few times. The chain carries TRBV6-4 and TRBJ2-1, with 7 bases fitting TRBD1. This CDR3 comprises 14 residues. With 4 bases clipped from V and 5 bases from J, the junction kept 5 bases outside the gene matches. Germline values: CDR1 MRHNA, CDR2 SNTAGT. The chain's CDR3 is CASSGYGQDNEQFF. DNA for the CDR3: TGTGCCAGCAGTGGGTACGGACAGGACAATGAGCAGTTCTTC.

This clone occurred a few times. The gene calls are TRBV6-1 and TRBJ2-3, with D possibly matching TRBD1 (5 bases). Looked up from germline, CDR1 is MNHNS and CDR2 is SASEGT. CDR3 size: 15 residues. The germline V and J ends were trimmed by 8 bases and 4 bases, with 19 bases remaining between them. CDR3 nucleotides: TGTGCCAGCGCGGAAGGGGCTCTAGTGGCAGATACGCAGTATTTT. Translation gives CASAEGALVADTQYF.

The chain joins TRBV5-1 to TRBJ2-2; D is uncertain. V shed 6 bases and J shed 3 bases, with 12 bases lying between them. Germline CDR1 is SGHRS and CDR2 is YFSETQ. This CDR3 is 14 amino acids long. The CDR3: CASNVRRDTGELFF. The CDR3 bases are TGCGCCAGCAATGTGAGGAGAGACACCGGGGAGCTGTTTTTT. The full variable domain, in which reference TRBV5-1 and TRBJ2-2 provide the parts outside the CDR3, is KAGVTQTPRYLIKTRGQQVTLSCSPISGHRSVSWYQQTPGQGLQFLFEYFSETQRNKGNFPGRFSGRQFSNSRSEMNVSTLELGDSALYLCASNVRRDTGELFFGEGSRLTVL.

This sequence joins TRBV15 and TRBJ2-6; tentatively, D is TRBD1 (6 bases). Trimming removed 2 bases at V and 2 bases at J, with 7 bases between. Germline CDR1 reads LNHNV; CDR2 reads YYDKDF (reference sequence). The CDR3 has 15 residues. The CDR3 spells CATSRQGTGANVLTF. CDR3 sequence (DNA): TGTGCCACCAGCAGACAGGGGACTGGGGCCAACGTCCTGACTTTC.

The chain is built from TRBV30 and TRBJ1-2; D is unresolved. Germline loops: CDR1 GTSNPN, CDR2 SVGIG (reference sequence). The CDR3 spans 12 residues. V lost 3 bases and J lost 2, with 7 bases in between. CDR3 amino acids: CAWRGQNYGYTF. CDR3 coding DNA: TGTGCCTGGAGGGGTCAGAACTATGGCTACACCTTC.

For this clone: At one boundary the junction diverges from the germline segment, which might be a read error. The genes are TRBV7-7 and TRBJ2-7; TRBD1 or TRBD2 may be the D gene (5 bases each). The CDR3 totals 16 residues. Germline V gene sequence: CDR1 SSHAT, CDR2 FNYEAQ (reference sequence). The CDR3 is CASSLTGPGPGYEQYF. In nucleotides, the CDR3 is TGTGCTAGCAGCCTCACGGGACCGGGACCGGGCTACGAGCAGTACTTC.

This clone has just a few counts. J is TRBJ1-1 and V is TRBV11-2, with no clear D. CDR3 length: 16 amino acids. The ends were cut back, 4 bases at V and 0 bases at J, with 15 bases in the middle. In germline, CDR1 is SGHAT, CDR2 FQNNGV. In nucleotides, the CDR3 is TGTGCCAGCAGCTCGGGCAGGAACTCTGTGAACACTGAAGCTTTCTTT. Amino acids: CASSSGRNSVNTEAFF.

This clone came up a few times. The chain uses TRBV25-1 and TRBJ1-5; no reliable D call. Trimming pared 5 bases from V and 0 bases from J, leaving 8 bases between. The germline V gene has CDR1 MGHDK and CDR2 SYGVNS. The CDR3 sequence is 14 residues long. Here the CDR3 reads CASSPGGSNQPQHF. DNA of the CDR3: TGTGCCAGCAGTCCTGGAGGTAGCAATCAGCCCCAGCATTTT.

This clone was seen only a few times. V usage is TRBV5-4 and J usage is TRBJ2-7; 8 bases fit TRBD2. In germline, CDR1 is SGHNT, CDR2 YYREEE (reference sequence). Germline trimming cut 3 bases from V and 2 bases from J; bases unmatched to any gene: 7. The length of the CDR3 is 15 residues. The DNA of the CDR3 is TGTGCCAGCAGCTCGAGCGGGGGCCTTACCTACGAGCAGTACTTC. Translation gives CASSSSGGLTYEQYF.

This clone appeared a few times. The V and J genes are TRBV2 and TRBJ2-5; 8 bases match TRBD1. With V trimmed by 6 bases and J by 1 base, 7 bases remained unmatched. Germline-derived CDR1 and CDR2 are SNHLY and FYNNEI. This CDR3 region has 15 residues. The CDR3 coding sequence is TGTGCCAGCAGAAAGACAGGGGCCTTCCAAGAGACCCAGTACTTC. Protein: CASRKTGAFQETQYF.